This T cell receptor (beta chain) is drawn from a study of T cell responses to AZD1222 COVID-19 vaccine. Germline CDR1 reads MDHEN; CDR2 reads SYDVKM. The CDR3 loop spans 14 amino acids. Trimming took off 7 bases at V and 5 bases at J, with 14 bases between the two ends. About this clone: What it binds is not known.

Method: immunoSEQ multiplex PCR; TCRdb's copy keeps in-frame clones and lacks some. The sample has roughly 120,000 clones; roughly 84% are singletons. Study observations and caveats: Targets within unmutated variant regions were reportedly found for nearly half of spike-specific TCRs.

The rearrangement joins TRBV28 to TRBJ1-4, with a weak D call TRBD1 (5 bases). This specimen was peripheral blood, taken 28 days after the second AZD1222 dose. This receptor was identified in an adult who received the AZD1222 COVID-19 vaccine. The CDR3 here is CASNIDPGNEKLFF. As DNA, the CDR3 is TGTGCCAGCAACATTGACCCAGGGAATGAAAAACTGTTTTTT.